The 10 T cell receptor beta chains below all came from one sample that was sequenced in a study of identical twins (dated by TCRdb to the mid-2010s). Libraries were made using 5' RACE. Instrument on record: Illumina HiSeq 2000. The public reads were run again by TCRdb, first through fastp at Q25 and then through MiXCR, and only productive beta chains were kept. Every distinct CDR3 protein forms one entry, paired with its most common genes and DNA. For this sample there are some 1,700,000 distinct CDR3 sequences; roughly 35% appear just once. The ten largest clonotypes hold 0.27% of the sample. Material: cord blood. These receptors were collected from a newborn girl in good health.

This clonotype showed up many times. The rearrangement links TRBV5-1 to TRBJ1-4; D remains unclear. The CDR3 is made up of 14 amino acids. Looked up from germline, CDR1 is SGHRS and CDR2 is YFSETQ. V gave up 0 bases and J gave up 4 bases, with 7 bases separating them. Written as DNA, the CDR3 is TGCGCCAGCAGCTTGGTTGGGAATAATGAAAAACTGTTTTTT. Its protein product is CASSLVGNNEKLFF.

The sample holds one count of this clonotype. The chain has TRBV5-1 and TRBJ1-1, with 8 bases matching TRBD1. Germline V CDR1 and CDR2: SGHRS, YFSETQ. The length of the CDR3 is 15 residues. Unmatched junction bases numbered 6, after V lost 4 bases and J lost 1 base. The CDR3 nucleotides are TGCGCCAGCAGCCGGGCCGGACAGGGGAACACTGAAGCTTTCTTT. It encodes CASSRAGQGNTEAFF. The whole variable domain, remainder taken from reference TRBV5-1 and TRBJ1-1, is KAGVTQTPRYLIKTRGQQVTLSCSPISGHRSVSWYQQTPGQGLQFLFEYFSETQRNKGNFPGRFSGRQFSNSRSEMNVSTLELGDSALYLCASSRAGQGNTEAFFGQGTRLTVV.

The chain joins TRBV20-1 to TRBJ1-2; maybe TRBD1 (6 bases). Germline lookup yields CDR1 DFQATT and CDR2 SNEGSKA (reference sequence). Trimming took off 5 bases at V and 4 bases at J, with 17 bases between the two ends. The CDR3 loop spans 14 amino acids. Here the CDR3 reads CSAAGRGRAYGYTF. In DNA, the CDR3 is TGCAGTGCTGCGGGCAGGGGAAGGGCCTATGGCTACACCTTC.

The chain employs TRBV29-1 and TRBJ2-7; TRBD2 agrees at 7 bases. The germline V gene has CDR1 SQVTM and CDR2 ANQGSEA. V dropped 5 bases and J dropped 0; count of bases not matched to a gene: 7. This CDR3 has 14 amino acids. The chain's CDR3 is CSVSAGEPSYEQYF. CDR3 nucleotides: TGCAGCGTTTCCGCGGGAGAGCCCTCCTACGAGCAGTACTTC.

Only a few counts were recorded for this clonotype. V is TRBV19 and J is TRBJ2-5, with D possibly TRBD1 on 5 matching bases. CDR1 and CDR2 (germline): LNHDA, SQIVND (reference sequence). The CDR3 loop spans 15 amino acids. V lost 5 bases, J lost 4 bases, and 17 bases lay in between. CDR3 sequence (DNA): TGTGCCAGTAGTGCAGGGCCGTCCTTTGGAGAGACCCAGTACTTC. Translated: CASSAGPSFGETQYF.

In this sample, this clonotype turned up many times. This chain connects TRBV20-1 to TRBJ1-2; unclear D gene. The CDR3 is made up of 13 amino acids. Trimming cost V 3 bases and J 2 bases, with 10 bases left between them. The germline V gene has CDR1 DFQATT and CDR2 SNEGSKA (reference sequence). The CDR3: CSARSGPNYGYTF. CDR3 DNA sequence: TGCAGTGCTAGGTCCGGTCCAAACTATGGCTACACCTTC.

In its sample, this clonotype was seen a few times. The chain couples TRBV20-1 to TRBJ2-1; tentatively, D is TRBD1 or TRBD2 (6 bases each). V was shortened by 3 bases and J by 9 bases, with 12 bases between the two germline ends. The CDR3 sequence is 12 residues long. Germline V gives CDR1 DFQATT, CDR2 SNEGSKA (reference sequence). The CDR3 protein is CSASRGAAEQFF. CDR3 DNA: TGCAGTGCTAGTAGGGGGGCCGCTGAGCAGTTCTTC.

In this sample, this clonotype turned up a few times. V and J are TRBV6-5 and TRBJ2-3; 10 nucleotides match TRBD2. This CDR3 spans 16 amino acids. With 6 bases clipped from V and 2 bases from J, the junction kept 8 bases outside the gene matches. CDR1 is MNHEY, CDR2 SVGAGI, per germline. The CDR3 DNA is TGTGCCAGCAGCCGACTTAGCGGGAGGCCCACAGATACGCAGTATTTT. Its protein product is CASSRLSGRPTDTQYF.

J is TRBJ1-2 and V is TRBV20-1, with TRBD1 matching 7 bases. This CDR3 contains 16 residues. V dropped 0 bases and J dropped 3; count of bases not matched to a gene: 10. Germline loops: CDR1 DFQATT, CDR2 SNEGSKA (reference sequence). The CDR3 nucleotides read TGCAGTGCTAGAGACATCCCAGACGACAGGGACTATGGCTACACCTTC. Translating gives CSARDIPDDRDYGYTF.

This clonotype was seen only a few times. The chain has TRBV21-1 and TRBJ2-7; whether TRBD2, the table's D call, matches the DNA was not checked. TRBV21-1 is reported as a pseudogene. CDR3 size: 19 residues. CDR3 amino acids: CASSKVPGTSGGPFYEQYF. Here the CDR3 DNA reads TGTGCCAGCAGCAAAGTGCCCGGGACTAGCGGGGGGCCATTCTACGAGCAGTACTTC.